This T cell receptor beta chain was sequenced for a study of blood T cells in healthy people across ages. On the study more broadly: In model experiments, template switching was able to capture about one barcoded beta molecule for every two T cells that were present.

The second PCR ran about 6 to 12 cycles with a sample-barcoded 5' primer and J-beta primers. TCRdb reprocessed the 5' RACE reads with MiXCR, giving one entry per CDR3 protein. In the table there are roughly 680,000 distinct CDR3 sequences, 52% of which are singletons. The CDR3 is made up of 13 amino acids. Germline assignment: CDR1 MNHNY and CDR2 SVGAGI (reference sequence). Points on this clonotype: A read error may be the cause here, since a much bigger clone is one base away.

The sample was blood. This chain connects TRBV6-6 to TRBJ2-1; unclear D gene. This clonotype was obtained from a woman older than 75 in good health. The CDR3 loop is CVSSSGVYNEQFF. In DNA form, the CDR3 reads TGTGTCAGCAGTTCTGGCGTGTACAATGAGCAGTTCTTC.